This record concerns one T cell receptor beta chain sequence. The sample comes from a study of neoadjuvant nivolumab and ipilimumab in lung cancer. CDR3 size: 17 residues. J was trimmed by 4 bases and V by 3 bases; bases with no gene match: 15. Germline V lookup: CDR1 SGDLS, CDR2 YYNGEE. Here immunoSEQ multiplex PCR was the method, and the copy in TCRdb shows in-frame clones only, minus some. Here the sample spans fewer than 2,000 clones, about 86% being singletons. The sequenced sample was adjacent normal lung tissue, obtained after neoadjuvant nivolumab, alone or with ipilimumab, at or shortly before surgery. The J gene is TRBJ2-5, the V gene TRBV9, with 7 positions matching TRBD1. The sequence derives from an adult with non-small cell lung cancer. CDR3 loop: CASSAEGTVGWRETQYF. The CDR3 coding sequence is TGTGCCAGCAGCGCCGAAGGGACAGTGGGGTGGCGAGAGACCCAGTACTTC.